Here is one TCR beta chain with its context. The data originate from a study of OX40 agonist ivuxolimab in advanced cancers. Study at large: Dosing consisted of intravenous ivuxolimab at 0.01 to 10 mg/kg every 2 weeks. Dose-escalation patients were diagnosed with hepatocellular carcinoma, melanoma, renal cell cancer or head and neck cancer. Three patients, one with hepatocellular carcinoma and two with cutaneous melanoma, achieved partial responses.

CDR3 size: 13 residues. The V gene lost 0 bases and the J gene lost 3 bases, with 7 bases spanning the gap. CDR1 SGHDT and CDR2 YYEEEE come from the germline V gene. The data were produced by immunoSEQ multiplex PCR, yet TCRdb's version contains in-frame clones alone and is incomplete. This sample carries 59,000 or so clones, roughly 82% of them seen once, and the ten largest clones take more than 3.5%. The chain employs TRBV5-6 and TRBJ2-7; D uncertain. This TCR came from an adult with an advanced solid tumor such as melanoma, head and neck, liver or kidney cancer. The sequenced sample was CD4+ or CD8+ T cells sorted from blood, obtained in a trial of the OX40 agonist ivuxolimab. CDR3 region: CASSLARSYEQYF. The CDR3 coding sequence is TGTGCCAGCAGCTTGGCTCGCAGCTACGAGCAGTACTTC.